The 32 T cell receptor beta chains in this list originate from one sample, sequenced in a study of patients with pleural tuberculosis. TCRdb redid the calling of the reads with MiXCR, one entry per CDR3 protein. The sample comprises 25,000 to 30,000 distinct CDR3 sequences, over 15% of which are singletons, and 3.5% to 4.5% rests with the top ten. The sample taken for sequencing was peripheral blood. These receptors were obtained from a human donor with pleural tuberculosis.

This clonotype was counted a single time. The V gene is TRBV20-1, the J gene TRBJ1-6; D gene unclear. This CDR3 has 12 amino acids. The ends were cut back, 6 bases at V and 13 bases at J, with 16 bases in the middle. Germline CDR1 reads DFQATT; CDR2 reads SNEGSKA (reference sequence). The CDR3 DNA sequence: TGCAGTGCGAAGGTGGGAAATCAGCCCCTCCACTTT. Residues: CSAKVGNQPLHF.

This clonotype was observed many times. J is TRBJ2-7 and V is TRBV5-1; 9 bases line up with TRBD1. In germline, CDR1 is SGHRS, CDR2 YFSETQ. After removal of 0 bases from V and 3 bases from J, the junction contained 4 bases not matched to a gene. This CDR3 region has 15 residues. CDR3 protein: CASSLAGQGIYEQYF. The CDR3 DNA follows: TGCGCCAGCAGCTTGGCTGGACAGGGGATCTACGAGCAGTACTTC. The full variable domain, its missing parts supplied by reference TRBV5-1 and TRBJ2-7, is KAGVTQTPRYLIKTRGQQVTLSCSPISGHRSVSWYQQTPGQGLQFLFEYFSETQRNKGNFPGRFSGRQFSNSRSEMNVSTLELGDSALYLCASSLAGQGIYEQYFGPGTRLTVT.

At least ten counts were recorded for this clonotype. The V call is TRBV4-1, the J call TRBJ2-2; TRBD2 agrees at 7 bases. Germline V gene lookup returns CDR1 MGHRA and CDR2 YSYEKL. Trimming removed 3 bases from V and 1 base from J; junction bases left unmatched: 8. The CDR3 extends over 17 amino acids. CDR3 residues: CASSHRAGTKNTGELFF. The CDR3 coding sequence is TGCGCCAGCAGCCATCGAGCCGGGACTAAGAACACCGGGGAGCTGTTTTTT.

The rearrangement links TRBV2 to TRBJ2-3, with D perhaps matching TRBD2 (7 bases). The CDR3 is 12 amino acids. The V and J ends lost 4 bases and 8 bases respectively, with 10 bases between them. The germline CDR1 and CDR2 sequences are SNHLY and FYNNEI. The CDR3 nucleotides are TGTGCCAGCAGTGTAAGGGGGGGTACGCAGTATTTT. Translating it yields CASSVRGGTQYF.

This clonotype occurred many times. The chain joins TRBV25-1 to TRBJ2-5; D uncertain. V shed 1 base and J shed 0 bases, with 12 bases lying between them. The CDR3 contains 16 residues. Germline V gene lookup returns CDR1 MGHDK and CDR2 SYGVNS. The CDR3 loop reads CASSEFNALYQETQYF. The CDR3 DNA reads as TGTGCCAGCAGTGAATTTAACGCACTGTACCAAGAGACCCAGTACTTC. The full variable domain, with the rest looked up from reference TRBV25-1 and TRBJ2-5, is EADIYQTPRYLVIGTGKKITLECSQTMGHDKMYWYQQDPGMELHLIHYSYGVNSTEKGDLSSESTVSRIRTEHFPLTLESARPSHTSQYLCASSEFNALYQETQYFGPGTRLLVL.

The chain links TRBV4-2 to TRBJ2-1; 11 bases match TRBD2. CDR3 length: 18 amino acids. The V segment lost 0 bases and the J segment 1 base; nucleotides outside the gene matches: 5. Germline lookup yields CDR1 LGHNA and CDR2 YNFKEQ. CDR3 nucleotide sequence: TGTGCCAGCAGCCAAGACCCCGGGACTAGCGGTTCCTACAATGAGCAGTTCTTC. It translates to CASSQDPGTSGSYNEQFF.

There are many counts of this clonotype. The rearrangement links TRBV5-6 to TRBJ1-2, with D unresolved. Trimming pared 10 bases from V and 0 bases from J, leaving 10 bases between. CDR3 length: 12 residues. The germline V gene has CDR1 SGHDT and CDR2 YYEEEE. The CDR3 nucleotides are TGTGCCTCAGGCCTGACTAACTATGGCTACACCTTC. This encodes CASGLTNYGYTF.

This clonotype was observed many times. The chain links TRBV6-1 to TRBJ1-6; no clear D. V gave up 5 bases and J gave up 2 bases, with 19 bases separating them. Germline assignment: CDR1 MNHNS and CDR2 SASEGT. The CDR3 is 18 amino acids. CDR3 DNA sequence: TGTGCCAGCAGTTCCCCCCGGGGTAGCGATCCCTATAATTCACCCCTCCACTTT. Translation gives CASSSPRGSDPYNSPLHF.

A few counts support this clonotype. Possible read error: a much larger clone is one base away. The V call is TRBV9, the J call TRBJ1-1; possibly TRBD1 for D (5 bases). The germline CDR1 and CDR2 sequences are SGDLS and YYNGEE. This CDR3 region has 15 residues. Trimming cost V 3 bases and J 4 bases, with 16 bases left between them. CDR3: CASSAYDGAGTEAFF. DNA for the CDR3: TGTGCCAGCAGCGCGTACGACGGGGCCGGCACTGAAGCTTTCTTT.

In its sample, this clonotype was seen many times. The V gene is TRBV2, the J gene TRBJ2-7; the match to TRBD2 covers 12 bases. The V segment lost 2 bases and the J segment 5 bases; nucleotides outside the gene matches: 13. The CDR3 spans 18 residues. Looked up from germline, CDR1 is SNHLY and CDR2 is FYNNEI. CDR3 loop: CASSETTSGGPLPDEQYF. The CDR3 DNA sequence: TGTGCCAGCAGTGAAACCACTAGCGGGGGGCCGTTACCAGACGAGCAGTACTTC.

This clonotype came up many times. V gene TRBV24-1 combines with J gene TRBJ2-7, with 7 nucleotides matching TRBD2. V trimming: 5 bases; J trimming: 5 bases; junction bases outside the gene matches: 5. The CDR3 length is 13 residues. Per germline, CDR1 KGHDR and CDR2 SFDVKD. The CDR3 DNA reads TGTGCCACCAGTGGCGAAGGGAGGGACGAGCAGTACTTC. The encoded protein is CATSGEGRDEQYF.

This clonotype was seen ten or more times. The chain couples TRBV9 to TRBJ1-1; maybe TRBD1 (5 bases). Germline values: CDR1 SGDLS, CDR2 YYNGEE. Trimming removed 5 bases from V and 1 base from J, with 12 bases in between. This CDR3 is 14 amino acids long. The DNA of the CDR3 is TGTGCCAGCAGTTCCGGGACGGCGAACACTGAAGCTTTCTTT. This sequence encodes CASSSGTANTEAFF.

The table lists this clonotype with many counts. A much larger clone differs from this one at a single base, so this may be a read error. This chain uses TRBV6-5 with TRBJ1-2, with 8 bases fitting TRBD1. The CDR3 has 13 residues. Germline V gives CDR1 MNHEY, CDR2 SVGAGI. The CDR3 is CASSYSGQGDYPF. The CDR3, as DNA: TGTGCCAGCAGTTACTCTGGACAGGGAGACTACCCCTTC.

In its sample, this clonotype ranks as large (0.1 to 1%). This chain uses TRBV4-3 with TRBJ2-7; 7 bases are a match to TRBD1. The germline V gene encodes CDR1 LGHNA and CDR2 YSLEER. V shed 0 bases, J shed 0 bases, and the junction held 2 bases outside the gene matches. The CDR3 runs to 15 residues. CDR3 protein: CASSQESGGSYEQYF. For the CDR3, the DNA is TGCGCCAGCAGCCAAGAATCAGGGGGCTCCTACGAGCAGTACTTC.

This clonotype has ten or more counts. V is TRBV20-1 and J is TRBJ2-7; 10 bases fit TRBD2. Losses at the gene ends were 2 bases for V and 0 bases for J; bases not matched to a gene: 4. Germline CDR1 is DFQATT and CDR2 is SNEGSKA (reference sequence). This CDR3 contains 15 residues. The CDR3 loop reads CSARSTSGYSYEQYF. For the CDR3, the DNA is TGCAGTGCTAGATCGACTAGCGGGTACTCCTACGAGCAGTACTTC.

As regards this clonotype: The CDR3 carries no conserved terminal phenylalanine or tryptophan, so it likely arises from a read error. The genes are TRBV2 and TRBJ2-5; perhaps TRBD1 as D (5 bases). CDR1 and CDR2 (germline): SNHLY, FYNNEI. The CDR3 length is 12 residues. CDR3 sequence: CAISDRQETQYY. For the CDR3, the DNA is TGTGCCATCAGTGACAGACAAGAGACCCAGTACTAC.

In its sample, this clonotype was seen many times. This chain connects TRBV7-9 to TRBJ2-3; 8 nucleotides agree with TRBD1. The trim removed 5 bases at V and 5 bases at J, leaving 6 bases unmatched. CDR1 and CDR2 from the germline V gene are SEHNR and FQNEAQ (reference sequence). The CDR3 sequence is 14 residues long. This chain's CDR3 is CASSPYTGGDTQYF. CDR3 sequence (DNA): TGTGCCAGCAGCCCCTATACAGGGGGAGATACGCAGTATTTT. The variable domain in full, completed from reference TRBV7-9 and TRBJ2-3, reads DTGVSQNPRHKITKRGQNVTFRCDPISEHNRLYWYRQTLGQGPEFLTYFQNEAQLEKSRLLSDRFSAERPKGSFSTLEIQRTEQGDSAMYLCASSPYTGGDTQYFGPGTRLTVL.

This clonotype was seen ten or more times. This chain joins TRBV10-3 and TRBJ1-2; D is unclear. CDR3 size: 12 residues. V lost 0 bases to trimming and J lost 4 bases, with 3 bases between them. In germline, CDR1 is ENHRY, CDR2 SYGVKD. The CDR3 sequence: CAISESLYGYTF. The CDR3 bases are TGTGCCATCAGTGAGTCCCTCTATGGCTACACCTTC.

With regard to this clonotype: This sequence may be a read error, since a much larger clone differs from it by one base. The V gene is TRBV10-3, the J gene TRBJ1-2; 11 bases match TRBD1. Germline V CDR1 and CDR2: ENHRY, SYGVKD. CDR3 length equals 14 residues. The CDR3 DNA sequence: TGTGCCATTAGTGGGACAGGGGGGCCCTATGGCTACGCCTTC. It translates to CAISGTGGPYGYAF.

Ten or more counts support this clonotype. This chain uses TRBV6-2 or TRBV6-3 with TRBJ2-7, with D unresolved. CDR3 length: 13 amino acids. Trimming cost V 1 base and J 2 bases, with 6 bases left between them. Germline CDR1 MNHEY, CDR2 SVGEGT. In DNA, the CDR3 is TGTGCCAGCAGTTACTGGCAGCCCTACGAGCAGTACTTC. It codes for CASSYWQPYEQYF.

This clonotype has ten or more counts. The CDR3 region is CASSLVRRSTDTQYF. The CDR3 nucleotides read TGTGCCAGCAGCTTAGTCAGACGGAGCACAGATACGCAGTATTTT. The chain uses TRBV7-2 and TRBJ2-3; D is unclear. The CDR3 is 15 residues long. Germline CDR1 is SGHTA and CDR2 is FQGNSA. V gave up 1 base and J gave up 0 bases, with 8 bases separating them.

This clonotype was recorded at least ten times. This chain connects TRBV7-2 to TRBJ2-7, with 12 positions matching TRBD1. After removal of 5 bases from V and 2 bases from J, the junction contained 4 bases not matched to a gene. The germline gives CDR1 SGHTA, CDR2 FQGNSA. This CDR3 is 15 amino acids long. CDR3: CASSMGQGAPYEQYF. CDR3 coding DNA: TGTGCCAGCAGCATGGGACAGGGGGCTCCCTACGAGCAGTACTTC.

This clonotype came up a few times. It may be a read error: a sequence one base away is much more abundant. The rearrangement links TRBV2 to TRBJ2-7; D could derive from TRBD1 or TRBD2 (5 bases each). Germline V CDR1 and CDR2: SNHLY, FYNNEI. There are 11 residues in the CDR3. The V and J ends lost 6 bases and 9 bases respectively, with 12 bases between them. In nucleotides, the CDR3 is TGTGCCAGCAGGGGGACCTTAGGGCAGTACTTC. Protein product: CASRGTLGQYF. Full variable domain (remainder filled in from reference TRBV2 and TRBJ2-7): EPEVTQTPSHQVTQMGQEVILRCVPISNHLYFYWYRQILGQKVEFLVSFYNNEISEKSEIFDDQFSVERPDGSNFTLKIRSTKLEDSAMYFCASRGTLGQYFGPGTRLTVT.

This clonotype showed up many times. V usage is TRBV30 and J usage is TRBJ1-1; no reliable D call. V was clipped by 3 bases and J by 5 bases, with 10 bases between them. The CDR3 consists of 12 residues. Germline CDR1 is GTSNPN and CDR2 is SVGIG (reference sequence). The CDR3: CAWRFGGTEAFF. The CDR3 DNA follows: TGTGCCTGGAGGTTCGGAGGGACTGAAGCTTTCTTT. The whole variable domain, filled in from reference TRBV30 and TRBJ1-1, reads SQTIHQWPATLVQPVGSPLSLECTVEGTSNPNLYWYRQAAGRGLQLLFYSVGIGQISSEVPQNLSASRPQDRQFILSSKKLLLSDSGFYLCAWRFGGTEAFFGQGTRLTVV.

This clonotype was detected a few times. This sequence may be a read error, since a much larger clone differs from it by one base. The chain has TRBV4-1 and TRBJ2-3, with a tentative D call TRBD2 (8 bases). Germline V CDR1 and CDR2: MGHRA, YSYEKL. The CDR3 has 14 residues. CDR3 sequence: CASSRGGGTDKQYF. The CDR3 DNA is TGCGCCAGCAGCCGTGGCGGGGGGACAGATAAGCAGTATTTT.

This clonotype was detected many times. The V gene is TRBV5-1, the J gene TRBJ1-1; the D gene is possibly TRBD1 (6 bases). The CDR3 has 14 residues. V was shortened by 7 bases and J by 3 bases, with 16 bases between the two germline ends. Germline CDR1 SGHRS, CDR2 YFSETQ. For the CDR3, the DNA is TGCGCCAGCTCCCCCAGGGGTTCGGACACTGAAGCTTTCTTT. It specifies CASSPRGSDTEAFF.

This clonotype has a count of ten or more. The J gene is TRBJ1-1, the V gene TRBV20-1, with 11 nucleotides matching TRBD1. This CDR3 contains 16 residues. V lost 2 bases to trimming and J lost 3 bases; unmatched junction nucleotides: 8. Germline CDR1 is DFQATT and CDR2 is SNEGSKA (reference sequence). The CDR3 sequence is CSARPGTGGGDTEAFF. The CDR3 nucleotides read TGCAGTGCTAGACCCGGGACAGGGGGTGGGGACACTGAAGCTTTCTTT.

There are a few counts of this clonotype. The rearrangement joins TRBV5-1 to TRBJ2-3; maybe TRBD2 (5 bases). The CDR3 is 16 amino acids. Looked up from germline, CDR1 is SGHRS and CDR2 is YFSETQ. The V end lost 4 bases, the J end lost 1 base, and 16 bases lay between the germline ends. The CDR3: CASSPMAGLGTDTQYF. In nucleotides, the CDR3 is TGCGCCAGCAGCCCAATGGCGGGTTTGGGCACAGATACGCAGTATTTT.

The chain has TRBV9 and TRBJ2-1; D might be TRBD2 (6 bases). This CDR3 region has 15 residues. Trimming stripped 6 bases from V and 5 bases from J, with 18 bases between. The germline gives CDR1 SGDLS, CDR2 YYNGEE. The CDR3 nucleotides are TGTGCCAGCAAAAAGGGCGGGGAGGCCAACAATGAGCAGTTCTTC. This gives the protein CASKKGGEANNEQFF.

This CDR3 is CASSYNSPLHF. The CDR3 DNA reads as TGTGCCAGCAGCTATAATTCACCCCTCCACTTT. This chain uses TRBV6-1 with TRBJ1-6; no definite D call. The CDR3 contains 11 residues. In germline, CDR1 is MNHNS, CDR2 SASEGT. V gave up 6 bases and J gave up 3 bases, with 0 bases separating them.

This clonotype was detected many times. This chain joins TRBV3-1 and TRBJ2-3, with D unclear. Germline V CDR1 and CDR2: LGHDT, YNNKEL (reference sequence). The CDR3 loop spans 16 amino acids. The V end lost 2 bases, the J end lost 1 base, and 13 bases lay between the germline ends. As DNA, the CDR3 is TGTGCCAGCAGCCAAAGGTTCAGTGGAGGCACAGATACGCAGTATTTT. Translated, it gives CASSQRFSGGTDTQYF.

This clonotype was picked up many times. The rearrangement uses TRBV18 and TRBJ1-1; D call uncertain. The CDR3 runs 14 residues. V lost 0 bases and J 1 base, leaving 6 bases between the germline ends. In germline, CDR1 is KGHSH, CDR2 LQKENI. CDR3 protein: CASSPPLANTEAFF. Here the CDR3 DNA reads TGTGCCAGCTCACCACCGCTAGCGAACACTGAAGCTTTCTTT.